Shown below are 25 T cell receptor beta chains from a single sample sequenced in a study of shared clonotypes between healthy human individuals. Libraries were prepared by immunoSEQ multiplex PCR; TCRdb keeps only in-frame clonotypes and omits some of them. The sample shows roughly 2.5 million clones, 90% to 95% of them seen only once. Sequences were obtained from naive CD4+ T cells sorted from blood. Specified subset: CD45RA+ positively selected. These receptors were obtained from a man aged 18 to 30 in good health.

The rearrangement joins TRBV20-1 to TRBJ2-5; D ambiguous. Trimming took 3 bases from V and 4 from J, leaving 6 bases between them. Germline V gene sequence: CDR1 DFQATT, CDR2 SNEGSKA (reference sequence). This CDR3 is built from 11 residues. The CDR3 DNA reads as TGCAGTGCTAGGGCGCCAGAGACCCAGTACTTC. Amino acids: CSARAPETQYF.

The chain combines TRBV6-1 with TRBJ1-5; 8 bases agree with TRBD1. Germline V CDR1 and CDR2: MNHNS, SASEGT. The CDR3 is made up of 17 amino acids. V lost 2 bases to trimming and J lost 0 bases; unmatched junction nucleotides: 6. Written as DNA, the CDR3 is TGTGCCAGCAGTGAAAATGACAGGGGAGGTAGCAATCAGCCCCAGCATTTT. This gives the protein CASSENDRGGSNQPQHF.

As to this clone: This sample includes further DNA sequences coding for the same CDR3. This rearrangement joins TRBV19 to TRBJ1-1; the match to TRBD1 covers 8 bases. After removal of 8 bases from V and 6 bases from J, the junction contained 5 bases not matched to a gene. Germline values: CDR1 LNHDA, CDR2 SQIVND (reference sequence). This CDR3 comprises 12 residues. CDR3 sequence reads: CASRGQGPEAFF. The CDR3 DNA reads as TGTGCCAGTCGTGGACAGGGACCTGAAGCTTTCTTT.

The rearrangement uses TRBV4-1 and TRBJ2-5; 12 bases align to TRBD2. Germline CDR1 reads MGHRA; CDR2 reads YSYEKL. The CDR3 runs 16 residues. Trimming cost V 4 bases and J 4 bases; bases outside gene matches: 7. The CDR3 DNA reads as TGCGCCAGCAGCCGACCTAGCGGGGGGGCCAGAGAGACCCAGTACTTC. Its translation: CASSRPSGGARETQYF.

In regard to this clone: This sample includes further DNA sequences coding for the same CDR3. The J gene is TRBJ1-2, the V gene TRBV19, with a weak D call TRBD1 (5 bases). Germline V CDR1 and CDR2: LNHDA, SQIVND (reference sequence). The CDR3 spans 14 residues. The V end lost 5 bases, the J end lost 8 bases, and 18 bases lay between the germline ends. In DNA, the CDR3 is TGTGCCAGTAGTTCGGGCACGGGGGGTTACGGCTACACCTTC. Its translation: CASSSGTGGYGYTF.

The CDR3 protein is CASSQDWGDDEQFF. Here the CDR3 DNA reads TGCGCCAGCAGCCAAGATTGGGGGGATGATGAGCAGTTCTTC. The J gene is TRBJ2-1, the V gene TRBV4-3, with D perhaps TRBD2 (6 bases). The V end lost 0 bases, the J end lost 8 bases, and 11 bases lay between the germline ends. The CDR3 spans 14 residues. Germline CDR1 reads LGHNA; CDR2 reads YSLEER.

The V call is TRBV6-6, the J call TRBJ2-1, with 8 bases fitting TRBD2. This CDR3 contains 16 residues. Germline V gene lookup returns CDR1 MNHNY and CDR2 SVGAGI (reference sequence). After removal of 5 bases from V and 1 base from J, the junction contained 7 bases not matched to a gene. The CDR3, as DNA: TGTGCCAGCAGTCCAGGGAGCGGGGGTTCCTACAATGAGCAGTTCTTC. Its translation is CASSPGSGGSYNEQFF.

Of note for this clone: Other DNA sequences from this sample encode an identical CDR3 as well. The chain links TRBV5-1 to TRBJ2-3, with D perhaps matching TRBD2 (6 bases). Trimming shortened V by 4 bases and J by 0 bases, and 9 bases separated the two germline ends. This CDR3 comprises 14 residues. Germline V gene data show CDR1 as SGHRS and CDR2 as YFSETQ. The CDR3 DNA reads as TGCGCCAGCAGCGGTGGGGGGAGCACAGATACGCAGTATTTT. Amino acid sequence: CASSGGGSTDTQYF.

Written as DNA, the CDR3 is TGTGCCAGCAGCTCCCGGGGGGGGCATGAGGACACTGAAGCTTTCTTT. It is translated as CASSSRGGHEDTEAFF. This sequence joins TRBV5-8 and TRBJ1-1, with a tentative D call TRBD1 (6 bases). Germline CDR1 and CDR2: SGHTS and YDEGEE. CDR3 length: 16 amino acids. The V and J ends lost 3 bases and 3 bases respectively, with 18 bases between them. Filled out from reference TRBV5-8 and TRBJ1-1, the complete variable domain reads EAGVTQSPTHLIKTRGQQATLRCSPISGHTSVYWYQQALGLGLQFLLWYDEGEERNRGNFPPRFSGRQFPNYSSELNVNALELEDSALYLCASSSRGGHEDTEAFFGQGTRLTVV.

The chain uses TRBV28 and TRBJ1-3; D is unclear. Germline V lookup: CDR1 MDHEN, CDR2 SYDVKM. This CDR3 spans 16 amino acids. The V gene lost 4 bases and the J gene lost 2 bases, with 15 bases spanning the gap. CDR3 amino acids: CASSYGPGIPGNTIYF. In DNA form, the CDR3 reads TGTGCCAGCAGTTACGGCCCGGGGATCCCTGGAAACACCATATATTTT.

The chain combines TRBV2 with TRBJ2-3; 9 positions agree with TRBD1. Germline V gene sequence: CDR1 SNHLY, CDR2 FYNNEI. This CDR3 spans 13 amino acids. Trimming at V came to 10 bases and at J to 4 bases, leaving 6 bases not matched to a gene. The CDR3 sequence is CATHRGLADTQYF. In DNA, the CDR3 is TGTGCCACCCACAGGGGGCTCGCAGATACGCAGTATTTT.

The chain uses TRBV5-6 and TRBJ1-6; no clear D. There are 17 residues in the CDR3. CDR1 and CDR2 from the germline V gene are SGHDT and YYEEEE. V lost 0 bases, J lost 3 bases, and 13 bases lay in between. For the CDR3, the DNA is TGTGCCAGCAGCTTGGGTGGTCTGGGTGTCTATAATTCACCCCTCCACTTT. This gives the protein CASSLGGLGVYNSPLHF.

CDR3 protein: CATSRDTGELFF. The CDR3 nucleotides are TGTGCCACTAGCAGGGACACCGGGGAGCTGTTTTTT. The chain couples TRBV6-1 to TRBJ2-2, with D perhaps assigned TRBD1 or TRBD2 (5 bases each). The V gene lost 10 bases and the J gene lost 3 bases, with 9 bases spanning the gap. Germline V gene lookup returns CDR1 MNHNS and CDR2 SASEGT. The CDR3 has 12 residues.

V is TRBV19 and J is TRBJ1-5; 10 bases line up with TRBD1. The CDR3 spans 16 residues. J gave up 6 bases and V 3 bases, and 8 bases lay outside the gene matches. CDR1 is LNHDA and CDR2 is SQIVND in the germline V gene (reference sequence). As DNA, the CDR3 is TGTGCCAGTAGTATCTCGGGGGACAGGGGAAGTCAGCCCCAGCATTTT. Translating gives CASSISGDRGSQPQHF.

The chain employs TRBV5-5 and TRBJ2-3; D is unclear. The CDR3 length is 16 residues. The V end lost 0 bases, the J end lost 7 bases, and 18 bases lay between the germline ends. Germline V lookup: CDR1 SGHKS, CDR2 YYEKEE (reference sequence). The DNA of the CDR3 is TGTGCCAGCAGCTTGGAAGTTAACCTAAGATATTATACGCAGTATTTT. It translates to CASSLEVNLRYYTQYF.

A note on this clone: Within the sample, other DNA sequences also encode this same CDR3. The chain carries TRBV5-1 and TRBJ1-2; 7 bases match TRBD1. Germline V gene data show CDR1 as SGHRS and CDR2 as YFSETQ. The CDR3 runs 13 residues. The J segment lost 6 bases and the V segment lost 0 bases, leaving 2 bases of the junction unmatched. The CDR3 loop is CASSLGQGDGYTF. DNA for the CDR3: TGCGCCAGCAGCTTGGGACAGGGCGATGGCTACACCTTC.

Comment on this clone: At the DNA level, this CDR3 is encoded by other sequences in the same sample as well. The CDR3 loop reads CASSFQVGNTEAFF. The CDR3 bases are TGTGCCAGCAGCTTTCAGGTCGGGAACACTGAAGCTTTCTTT. V is TRBV7-2 and J is TRBJ1-1; D call uncertain. The CDR3 covers 14 residues. From germline, CDR1 is SGHTA and CDR2 FQGNSA. V dropped 3 bases and J dropped 1 base, with 9 bases sitting between them.

The chain recombines TRBV14 with TRBJ2-5; D call uncertain. CDR1 is SGHDN and CDR2 is FVKESK in the germline V gene. The CDR3 has 14 residues. Trimming left V 4 bases short and J 0 bases short, with 9 bases between. The CDR3 DNA reads as TGTGCCAGCAGCCCCCGACTCGACCAAGAGACCCAGTACTTC. Protein: CASSPRLDQETQYF.

This clone was found once. V is TRBV27 and J is TRBJ1-2, with a tentative D call TRBD1 (5 bases). CDR1 and CDR2 from the germline V gene are MNHEY and SMNVEV (reference sequence). Trimming pared 3 bases from V and 5 bases from J, leaving 10 bases between. The CDR3 is 13 amino acids. The CDR3 DNA sequence: TGTGCCAGCAGTTTTGACAGCCTATATGGCTACACCTTC. Amino acid sequence: CASSFDSLYGYTF.

This clone was counted a single time. V is TRBV15 and J is TRBJ2-3; D call uncertain. Deletions cut 3 bases from V and 6 bases from J, with 7 bases between. The CDR3 loop spans 12 amino acids. The germline V gene has CDR1 LNHNV and CDR2 YYDKDF (reference sequence). CDR3 residues: CATSRNSDTQYF. The CDR3 DNA reads as TGTGCCACCAGCAGGAATAGTGATACGCAGTATTTT.

This clone was observed a single time. The chain joins TRBV7-2 to TRBJ1-1, with D unresolved. Germline lookup yields CDR1 SGHTA and CDR2 FQGNSA. The CDR3 consists of 12 residues. The V gene lost 4 bases and the J gene lost 3 bases, with 6 bases spanning the gap. This CDR3 is CASSSLDTEAFF. CDR3 sequence (DNA): TGTGCCAGCAGCTCCCTCGACACTGAAGCTTTCTTT.

The table lists this clone with a count of one. This sequence joins TRBV28 and TRBJ2-5, with TRBD1 matching 8 bases. J gave up 1 base and V 6 bases, and 7 bases lay outside the gene matches. The CDR3 is 15 amino acids. Germline V gene data show CDR1 as MDHEN and CDR2 as SYDVKM. CDR3 bases: TGTGCCAGCAGAATGGACAGGGTAATCCAAGAGACCCAGTACTTC. It translates to CASRMDRVIQETQYF.

This clone was recorded only once. The chain recombines TRBV5-6 with TRBJ2-2; 11 positions match TRBD1. The germline CDR1 and CDR2 sequences are SGHDT and YYEEEE. V dropped 4 bases and J dropped 1; count of bases not matched to a gene: 6. This CDR3 comprises 17 residues. This CDR3 reads CASSLRTGGVNTGELFF. The CDR3 DNA is TGTGCCAGCAGCCTGAGGACAGGGGGCGTGAACACCGGGGAGCTGTTTTTT.

The V gene is TRBV6-6, the J gene TRBJ2-1; D is perhaps TRBD2 (5 bases). Trimming removed 2 bases at V and 9 bases at J, with 11 bases between. This CDR3 region has 13 residues. Germline assignment: CDR1 MNHNY and CDR2 SVGAGI (reference sequence). The CDR3 here is CASSYPGSTEQFF. Written as DNA, the CDR3 is TGTGCCAGCAGTTACCCGGGATCCACTGAGCAGTTCTTC.

The rearrangement uses TRBV19 and TRBJ2-5; D is perhaps TRBD2 (6 bases). V was cut by 1 base and J by 1 base, with 7 bases left in between. Germline V gene sequence: CDR1 LNHDA, CDR2 SQIVND (reference sequence). This CDR3 region has 14 residues. Here the CDR3 DNA reads TGTGCCAGTAGTATAGTACTAGCCCAAGAGACCCAGTACTTC. Translated: CASSIVLAQETQYF.